This entry concerns a single TCR beta chain. Its antigen is unidentified. The CDR3 is 14 residues long. CDR1 is SQVTM and CDR2 is ANQGSEA in the germline V gene. V lost 3 bases and J lost 2, with 13 bases in between. This record comes from a study of cytomegalovirus exposure and HLA in healthy donors. General study points: According to a subsequent analysis, TCR clusters identified in the first cohort showed a tendency to co-occur across the 100 to 150 validation repertoires.

Assay: immunoSEQ multiplex PCR; the TCRdb copy retains only in-frame clones and omits some. The sample consists of 250,000 to 400,000 clones, roughly 87% of them appearing once. The sample was PBMCs. This rearrangement joins TRBV29-1 to TRBJ2-5, with a possible D match to TRBD2 (5 bases). The source of this sequence is a young man in good health and CMV-seronegative. CDR3 amino acids: CSVEVTGIQETQYF. Here the CDR3 DNA reads TGCAGCGTTGAGGTTACCGGGATTCAAGAGACCCAGTACTTC.